A single T cell receptor beta chain is shown here with its context. Its matching antigen is unknown. This sequence may be a read error, since a much larger clone differs from it by one base. This sample is drawn from a study of molecular identifiers for immune sequencing clone quantification. Whole-study context: Replicate experiments divided RNA from about 19,000 or 110,000 naive CD8 cells into five parts and sequenced four. General study points: Effector cells had over 98% of their molecules in clones above 20 RNA copies, while naive cells had under 1%.

Per germline, CDR1 SGHNT and CDR2 YYREEE (reference sequence). V was pared by 7 bases and J by 3 bases, with 14 bases between. This CDR3 has 13 residues. Construction of naive CD8 libraries employed roughly 20,000 to 1,000,000 sorted cells together with 10%, 30% or 50% RNA. Using a CD8+CD4-CCR7+CD45RA+ phenotype, naive CD8 T cells were sorted. TCRdb fed the PCR reads into MiXCR, producing one record per CDR3 protein. The sample shows around 470,000 distinct CDR3 sequences, under 30% of them seen only once. Sequenced: naive CD8+ T cells from blood, with Jurkat cell RNA spiked in. The sample's subset: FACS-sorted CD8+CD4-CCR7+CD45RA+ naive T cells. This receptor was taken from a human donor in good health. Some libraries in this study had Jurkat cell RNA spiked in. The chain has TRBV5-4 and TRBJ2-7; D call uncertain. The DNA of the CDR3 is TGTGCCAGCGGCCCCCCGATGAACTACGAGCAGTACTTC. Amino acid sequence: CASGPPMNYEQYF.